This T cell receptor beta chain was profiled in a study of shared T cell receptors in the human thymus (dated by TCRdb to the early 2020s). For the wider study: The study investigated the way shared, self-reactive T-cell receptor alpha chains are produced in the human thymus.

In regard to this clone: Its cognate antigen has yet to be identified. No much larger clone exists at a distance of one base, and base qualities are not known.

V is clipped by 1 base and J by 0 bases, and the sequence between their germline boundaries is 7 bases long. Reading from cysteine to phenylalanine, the CDR3 counts 15 amino acids. Just the 45-base CDR3 DNA is kept, in frame starting at base 1. The germline V gene (reference sequence) yields SEHNR for CDR1 and FQNEAQ for CDR2. The library was prepared using the immunoSEQ multiplex PCR assay. Imported from immuneACCESS, the table was reduced by TCRdb to in-frame sequences with V and J called. These copies leave out some clones; in studies compared against another copy, an unresolved V gene accounts for under half, and the cause of the remainder is not known. This sample holds roughly 550,000 clones; 78% were observed only once. Together, the top ten hold less than 0.015% of the sample. Another study also made use of these data, one on human thymus T cells. As the second study states: The donors were immunologically healthy infants in Finland who had open corrective cardiac surgery for congenital heart defects. Thymus tissue was collected as surgical resects that were removed during corrective cardiac surgery. Both the thymic and the peripheral blood repertoires appeared to show biased V and J gene segment usage. The related research found that thymic TCR repertoires overlapped highly between unrelated individuals. The study used roughly eight infant thymus samples plus four related peripheral blood samples to characterize TCR alpha and beta repertoires. The infant donors were roughly 7 to 244 days old, and the cohort included more than five males and two females. After being mechanically released from the tissue, thymocytes were kept at -70 degrees C in pellets of roughly 9.5-32 million cells. Genomic DNA was extracted from frozen cell pellets with a QIAsymphony instrument. The immunoSEQ multiplex PCR assay was used to amplify the TCRB and TCRAD loci from a standardized quantity of quality-controlled genomic DNA. The amplicons covered the V(D)J region and were long enough to include the CDR3 and to identify the V and J genes. Amplicon sequencing was performed on an Illumina platform through the commercial immunoSEQ service. Corrections for primer bias and sequencing errors followed previously described methods, while TCRAD and TCRB definitions were based on the IMGT database. Analysis of the repertoires was done with immunoSEQ Analyzer 3.0 and VDJTools and included basic statistics, V/J segment usage, diversity estimates, rarefaction and pairwise overlap. To estimate diversity, the Chao1, ChaoE, Efron-Thisted, Shannon and inverse Simpson indices were applied, and diversity was also estimated on datasets down-sampled to the smallest sample. Repertoire overlap was assessed by strict matching of CDR3 nucleotide sequence, V gene and J gene, and clustering was done by Jaccard-based multidimensional scaling. On average, thymus samples yielded roughly 800,000 unique TCRB clonotypes, whereas blood samples yielded approximately 90,000.

The sequence came from a boy in the first two years of life with a congenital heart defect. Donor details come from another sample of the same person, matched by shared clones. Recombination connected TRBV7-9 to TRBJ2-1, with the D gene not confidently named. Source material: thymocytes. The DNA sequence is as follows: TGTGCCAGCAGCTTAGTCCGGAGCTCCTACAATGAGCAGTTCTTC. Translation gives CASSLVRSSYNEQFF.